This record looks at one T cell receptor (beta chain) sequence and its context. Molecular barcoding with unique molecular identifiers was used for the TCRbeta library. TCRdb analysed the PCR reads with MiXCR anew, one entry per CDR3 protein. The sample includes some 350,000 distinct CDR3 sequences, 10% to 13% of them seen just once. This sample was taken from a study of T-cell reconstitution after alpha-beta-depleted transplantation in children. This CDR3 comprises 16 residues. Germline V CDR1 and CDR2: MGHRA, YSYEKL. V gave up 4 bases and J gave up 6 bases; unmatched junction bases: 12. The sequence derives from a human donor who donated a stem cell graft to a child with acute lymphoblastic leukemia. The chain has TRBV4-1 and TRBJ1-2, with TRBD1 matching 9 bases. The source material was PBMCs from the stem cell graft donor, sampled from the stem cell graft. The DNA for the CDR3 is TGCGCCAGCAGCCGACCGGGACAGGGTCGTCGTAATGGCTACACCTTC. It specifies CASSRPGQGRRNGYTF.